One and the same sample provided the 13 T cell receptor beta chains below, sequenced in a study of vaccination effects on CD4 cells after COVID-19. The authors isolated CD4+ T cells after roughly eleven days of culture. The table came from immunoSEQ multiplex PCR; TCRdb's copy has only in-frame clones and leaves some out. Of 70,000 or so clones listed, roughly four fifths are singletons. No antigens are known for them. The sequences come from CD4+ T cells from PBMCs cultured without peptide, collected before COVID-19 vaccination. These receptors were obtained from a human donor who received a COVID-19 vaccine.

V usage is TRBV12-3 or TRBV12-4 and J usage is TRBJ1-2, with TRBD1 matching 8 bases. The length of the CDR3 is 13 residues. With V trimmed by 5 bases and J by 4 bases, 3 bases remained unmatched. The DNA of the CDR3 is TGTGCCAGCAGTAACAGGGGGATCTATGGCTACACCTTC. As protein: CASSNRGIYGYTF.

The chain joins TRBV5-8 to TRBJ1-1; the D is unclear. The length of the CDR3 is 13 residues. Germline CDR1 and CDR2: SGHTS and YDEGEE. V was shortened by 5 bases and J by 4 bases, with 12 bases between the two germline ends. The CDR3 is CASSLYEGTEAFF. CDR3 DNA sequence: TGTGCCAGCAGTCTCTATGAGGGCACTGAAGCTTTCTTT.

The chain combines TRBV2 with TRBJ1-3; 7 bases line up with TRBD1. CDR1 SNHLY and CDR2 FYNNEI come from the germline V gene. CDR3 size: 16 residues. Germline trimming cut 6 bases from V and 0 bases from J; bases unmatched to any gene: 8. The CDR3 protein is CASSPMGQRSGNTIYF. In DNA, the CDR3 is TGTGCCAGCAGCCCAATGGGACAGCGCTCTGGAAACACCATATATTTT.

This rearrangement joins TRBV6-4 to TRBJ2-3; D is undetermined. The germline V gene encodes CDR1 MRHNA and CDR2 SNTAGT. The CDR3 spans 12 residues. V was trimmed by 4 bases and J by 0 bases, leaving 2 bases between them. The CDR3 spells CASSVSTDTQYF. The DNA of the CDR3 is TGTGCCAGCAGTGTAAGCACAGATACGCAGTATTTT.

In this sample, this clone turned up a few times. The chain employs TRBV5-1 and TRBJ2-5, with a weak D call TRBD1 (6 bases). Trimming stripped 0 bases from V and 2 bases from J, with 8 bases between. The length of the CDR3 is 14 residues. Germline V lookup: CDR1 SGHRS, CDR2 YFSETQ. This CDR3 reads CASSLEGQQETQYF. CDR3 DNA sequence: TGCGCCAGCAGCTTGGAAGGACAGCAAGAGACCCAGTACTTC. Using reference TRBV5-1 and TRBJ2-5 for the parts outside the CDR3, the full variable domain is KAGVTQTPRYLIKTRGQQVTLSCSPISGHRSVSWYQQTPGQGLQFLFEYFSETQRNKGNFPGRFSGRQFSNSRSEMNVSTLELGDSALYLCASSLEGQQETQYFGPGTRLLVL.

The chain is built from TRBV3-1 (or the pseudogene TRBV3-2) and TRBJ2-1; 10 positions agree with TRBD2. The CDR3 totals 18 residues. Germline-derived CDR1 and CDR2 are LGHDT and YNNKEL (reference sequence). Trimming cost V 4 bases and J 8 bases; bases outside gene matches: 17. The CDR3 DNA is TGTGCCAGCAGCCCGCCCCTGAGGTGGAGCGGGGGGGCAGATGAGCAGTTCTTC. Encoded protein: CASSPPLRWSGGADEQFF.

The chain couples TRBV28 to TRBJ1-2; no reliable D call. Germline V lookup: CDR1 MDHEN, CDR2 SYDVKM. The CDR3 is made up of 12 amino acids. The V gene lost 1 base and the J gene lost 4 bases, with 4 bases spanning the gap. CDR3 residues: CASSLLSYGYTF. For the CDR3, the DNA is TGTGCCAGCAGTTTATTGAGCTATGGCTACACCTTC.

This chain connects TRBV5-1 to TRBJ1-1; D uncertain. This CDR3 contains 14 residues. Germline values: CDR1 SGHRS, CDR2 YFSETQ. V was shortened by 4 bases and J by 3 bases, with 13 bases between the two germline ends. The CDR3 region has the DNA TGCGCCAGCAGCCACGGGAGGGTCTACACTGAAGCTTTCTTT. This sequence encodes CASSHGRVYTEAFF.

This clone was recorded only once. The V call is TRBV5-1, the J call TRBJ1-6, with 7 bases identical to TRBD1. The V gene end was trimmed by 0 bases and the J gene end by 9 bases; junction bases not matched to a gene: 9. CDR1 and CDR2 from the germline V gene are SGHRS and YFSETQ. This CDR3 region has 16 residues. The CDR3 loop reads CASSLAIAGGISPLHF. The DNA of the CDR3 is TGCGCCAGCAGCTTGGCCATCGCAGGGGGTATTTCACCCCTCCACTTT.

This clone has just a few counts. The rearrangement links TRBV11-2 to TRBJ1-1, with D unclear. V was pared by 2 bases and J by 1 base, with 5 bases between. This CDR3 is 13 amino acids long. Germline V CDR1 and CDR2: SGHAT, FQNNGV. The CDR3 DNA reads as TGTGCCAGCAGCTTAATGAGGAACACTGAAGCTTTCTTT. It is translated as CASSLMRNTEAFF.

This CDR3 is CASRARGSGDTQYF. The CDR3 nucleotides are TGCGCCAGCAGGGCCAGGGGTTCTGGGGATACGCAGTATTTT. The chain employs TRBV5-1 and TRBJ2-3; D perhaps matches TRBD1 (6 bases). CDR3 length: 14 amino acids. The V and J ends lost 5 bases and 6 bases respectively, with 16 bases between them. Germline assignment: CDR1 SGHRS and CDR2 YFSETQ.

The V call is TRBV7-3, the J call TRBJ1-1; tentatively, D is TRBD1 (5 bases). The CDR3 extends over 16 amino acids. The V end was cut by 5 bases, the J end by 3 bases, with 19 bases between. Germline V gene data show CDR1 as SGHTA and CDR2 as FQGTGA. The CDR3 nucleotides read TGTGCCAGCAGCCTTGGGGCTTCTACGGGGGACACTGAAGCTTTCTTT. It codes for CASSLGASTGDTEAFF. The full variable domain, rest sourced from reference TRBV7-3 and TRBJ1-1, is GAGVSQTPSNKVTEKGKYVELRCDPISGHTALYWYRQSLGQGPEFLIYFQGTGAADDSGLPNDRFFAVRPEGSVSTLKIQRTERGDSAVYLCASSLGASTGDTEAFFGQGTRLTVV.

The chain combines TRBV29-1 with TRBJ2-1; the match to TRBD2 covers 9 bases. The CDR3 spans 16 residues. Looked up from germline, CDR1 is SQVTM and CDR2 is ANQGSEA. Trimming cost V 7 bases and J 0 bases; bases outside gene matches: 10. The CDR3 here is CSGGRGASSSYNEQFF. DNA of the CDR3: TGCAGCGGCGGGAGGGGGGCATCCAGCTCCTACAATGAGCAGTTCTTC.